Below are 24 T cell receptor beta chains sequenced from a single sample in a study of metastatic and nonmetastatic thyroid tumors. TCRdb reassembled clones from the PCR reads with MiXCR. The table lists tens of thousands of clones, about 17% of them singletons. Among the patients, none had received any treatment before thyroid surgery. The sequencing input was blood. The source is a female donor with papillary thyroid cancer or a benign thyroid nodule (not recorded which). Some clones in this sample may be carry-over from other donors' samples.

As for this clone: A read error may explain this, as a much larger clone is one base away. CDR3 nucleotides: TGCGCCAGCAGCTTGATCATCAGAGAGGAGACCCAGTACTTC. Amino acids: CASSLIIREETQYF. This chain uses TRBV5-1 with TRBJ2-5; no reliable D call. Looked up from germline, CDR1 is SGHRS and CDR2 is YFSETQ. The CDR3 totals 14 residues. V was clipped by 1 base and J by 5 bases, with 12 bases between them.

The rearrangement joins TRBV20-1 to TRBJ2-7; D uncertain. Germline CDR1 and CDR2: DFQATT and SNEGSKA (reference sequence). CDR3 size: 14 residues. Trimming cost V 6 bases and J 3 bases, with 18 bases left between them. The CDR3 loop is CSALYLGINYEQYF. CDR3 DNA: TGCAGTGCGTTATACCTGGGCATAAACTACGAGCAGTACTTC.

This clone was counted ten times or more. The CDR3 region has the DNA TGTGCCAGCAGCCAAGCCGGGAGGGCCAGAGGTGAGCAGTTCTTC. Translated, it gives CASSQAGRARGEQFF. The rearrangement joins TRBV3-1 to TRBJ2-1, with TRBD2 matching over 8 bases. The germline gives CDR1 LGHDT, CDR2 YNNKEL (reference sequence). The CDR3 is 15 residues long. Losses at the gene ends were 1 base for V and 9 bases for J; bases not matched to a gene: 8.

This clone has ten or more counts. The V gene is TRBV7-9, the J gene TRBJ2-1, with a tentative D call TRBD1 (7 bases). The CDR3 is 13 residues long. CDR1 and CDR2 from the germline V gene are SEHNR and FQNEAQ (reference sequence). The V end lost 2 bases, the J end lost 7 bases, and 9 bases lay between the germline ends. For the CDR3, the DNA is TGTGCCAGCAGCTTATCAGGGGGGAATGAGCAGTTCTTC. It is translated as CASSLSGGNEQFF.

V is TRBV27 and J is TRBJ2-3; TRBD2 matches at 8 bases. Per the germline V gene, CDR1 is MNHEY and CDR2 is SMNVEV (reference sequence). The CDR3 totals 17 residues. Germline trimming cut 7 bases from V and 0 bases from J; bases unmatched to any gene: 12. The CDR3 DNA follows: TGTGCCAGCACCCCTTGGGGGTCTAGCGGGAGCACAGATACGCAGTATTTT. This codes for CASTPWGSSGSTDTQYF.

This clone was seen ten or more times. This CDR3 is CASSSFLRGLLNNEQFF. CDR3 nucleotides: TGTGCCAGCAGTTCATTCCTCAGGGGATTGTTAAACAATGAGCAGTTCTTC. This chain links TRBV27 with TRBJ2-1; possible D gene TRBD1, 6 bases. The CDR3 totals 17 residues. Per germline, CDR1 MNHEY and CDR2 SMNVEV (reference sequence). V lost 4 bases and J lost 5, with 21 bases in between.

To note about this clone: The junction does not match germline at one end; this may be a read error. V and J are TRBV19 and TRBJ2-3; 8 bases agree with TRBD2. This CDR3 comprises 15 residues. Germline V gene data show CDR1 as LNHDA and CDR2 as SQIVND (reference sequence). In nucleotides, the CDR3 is TGTGCCAGTAGTATATCGGGGGGGGGCACAAATACGCAGTATTTT. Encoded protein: CASSISGGGTNTQYF.

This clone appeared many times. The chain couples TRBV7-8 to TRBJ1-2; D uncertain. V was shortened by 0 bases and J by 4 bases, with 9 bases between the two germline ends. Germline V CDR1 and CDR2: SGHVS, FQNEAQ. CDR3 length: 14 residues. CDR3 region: CASSLAAYVYGYTF. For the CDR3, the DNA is TGTGCCAGCAGCTTAGCGGCTTACGTCTATGGCTACACCTTC.

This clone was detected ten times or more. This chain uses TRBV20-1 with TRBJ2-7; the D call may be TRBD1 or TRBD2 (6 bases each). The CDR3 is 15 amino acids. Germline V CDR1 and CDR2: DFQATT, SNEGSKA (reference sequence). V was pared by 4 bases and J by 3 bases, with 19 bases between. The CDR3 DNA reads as TGCAGTGCTACCGGTGTGGGGGGCTTCAACTACGAGCAGTACTTC. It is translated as CSATGVGGFNYEQYF.

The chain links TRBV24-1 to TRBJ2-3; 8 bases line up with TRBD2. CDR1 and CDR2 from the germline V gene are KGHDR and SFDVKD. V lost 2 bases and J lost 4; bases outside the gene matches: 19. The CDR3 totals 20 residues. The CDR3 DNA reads TGTGCCACCAGTGATTCTCCCCCCCCTGGGTTAGCGGGATCCCCAGATACGCAGTATTTT. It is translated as CATSDSPPPGLAGSPDTQYF.

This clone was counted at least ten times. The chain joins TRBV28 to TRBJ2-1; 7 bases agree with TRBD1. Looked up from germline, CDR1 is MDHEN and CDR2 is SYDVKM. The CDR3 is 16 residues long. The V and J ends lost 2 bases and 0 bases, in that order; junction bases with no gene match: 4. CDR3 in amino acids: CASSLGGTASYNEQFF. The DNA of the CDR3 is TGTGCCAGCAGTTTAGGTGGGACAGCCTCCTACAATGAGCAGTTCTTC.

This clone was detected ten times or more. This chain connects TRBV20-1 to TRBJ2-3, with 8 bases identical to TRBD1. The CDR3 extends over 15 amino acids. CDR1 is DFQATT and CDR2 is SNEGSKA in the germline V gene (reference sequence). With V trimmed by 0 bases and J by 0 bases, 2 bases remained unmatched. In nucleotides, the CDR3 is TGCAGTGCTAGAGACAGGGACAGGAGCACAGATACGCAGTATTTT. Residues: CSARDRDRSTDTQYF.

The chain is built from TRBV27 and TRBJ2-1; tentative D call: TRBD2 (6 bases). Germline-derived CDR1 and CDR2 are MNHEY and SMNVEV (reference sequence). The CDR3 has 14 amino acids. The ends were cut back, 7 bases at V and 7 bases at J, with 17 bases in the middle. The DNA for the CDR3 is TGTGCCAGCATTTTTAGCGGAGTGGGGAATGAGCAGTTCTTC. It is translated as CASIFSGVGNEQFF.

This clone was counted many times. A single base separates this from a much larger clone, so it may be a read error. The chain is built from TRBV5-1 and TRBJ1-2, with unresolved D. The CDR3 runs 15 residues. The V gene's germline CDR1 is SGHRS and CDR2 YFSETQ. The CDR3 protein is CAGSLAEYSNYGYTF. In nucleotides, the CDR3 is TGCGCCGGCAGCTTGGCGGAATACTCCAACTATGGCTACACCTTC.

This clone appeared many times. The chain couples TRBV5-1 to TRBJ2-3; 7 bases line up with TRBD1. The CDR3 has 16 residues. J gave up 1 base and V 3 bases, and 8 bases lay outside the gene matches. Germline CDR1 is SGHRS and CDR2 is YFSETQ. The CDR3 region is CASSSQTGAGTDTQYF. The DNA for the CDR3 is TGCGCCAGCAGCTCTCAAACAGGGGCGGGCACAGATACGCAGTATTTT.

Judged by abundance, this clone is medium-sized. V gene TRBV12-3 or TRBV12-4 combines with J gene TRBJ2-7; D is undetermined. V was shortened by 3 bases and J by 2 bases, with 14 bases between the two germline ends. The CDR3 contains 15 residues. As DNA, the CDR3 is TGTGCCAGCAGTTTTATTAGTACACTCCCCTACGAGCAGTACTTC. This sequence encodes CASSFISTLPYEQYF.

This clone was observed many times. The chain's CDR3 is CAISERDRDTGELFF. For the CDR3, the DNA is TGTGCCATCAGTGAGCGGGACAGAGACACCGGGGAGCTGTTTTTT. The chain combines TRBV10-3 with TRBJ2-2; 7 nucleotides line up with TRBD1. Germline V lookup: CDR1 ENHRY, CDR2 SYGVKD. This CDR3 is 15 amino acids long. V lost 2 bases, J lost 3 bases, and 3 bases stayed unmatched.

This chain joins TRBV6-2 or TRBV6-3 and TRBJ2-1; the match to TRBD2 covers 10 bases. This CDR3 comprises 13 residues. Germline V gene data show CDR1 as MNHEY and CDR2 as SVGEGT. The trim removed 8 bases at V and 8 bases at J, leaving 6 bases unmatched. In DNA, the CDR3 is TGTGCCAGCCGGGGACTAGCGTCGTATGAGCAGTTCTTC. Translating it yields CASRGLASYEQFF.

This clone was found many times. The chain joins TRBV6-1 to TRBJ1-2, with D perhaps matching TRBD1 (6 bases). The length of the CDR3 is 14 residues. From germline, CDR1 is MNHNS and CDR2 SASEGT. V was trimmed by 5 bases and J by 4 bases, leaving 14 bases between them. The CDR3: CASSTGIGFYGYTF. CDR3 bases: TGTGCCAGCAGTACAGGGATAGGGTTCTATGGCTACACCTTC.

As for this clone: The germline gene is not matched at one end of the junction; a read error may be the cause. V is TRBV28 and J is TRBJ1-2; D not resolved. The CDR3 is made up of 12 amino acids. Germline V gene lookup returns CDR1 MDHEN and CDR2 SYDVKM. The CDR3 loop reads CASSPLHYGYTF. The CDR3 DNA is TGCGCCAGCAGCCCGCTACACTATGGCTACACCTTC.

CDR3: CASRGAGWTAYNEQFF. CDR3 nucleotide sequence: TGTGCCAGTAGGGGGGCGGGGTGGACAGCTTACAATGAGCAGTTCTTC. The V gene is TRBV19, the J gene TRBJ2-1, with D perhaps being TRBD1 or TRBD2 (6 bases each). Trimming pared 6 bases from V and 4 bases from J, leaving 19 bases between. Per germline, CDR1 LNHDA and CDR2 SQIVND (reference sequence). This CDR3 spans 16 amino acids.

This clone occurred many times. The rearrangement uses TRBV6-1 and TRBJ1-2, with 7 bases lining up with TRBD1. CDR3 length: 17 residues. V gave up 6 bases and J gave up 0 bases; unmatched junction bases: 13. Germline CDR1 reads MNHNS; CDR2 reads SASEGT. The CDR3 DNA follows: TGTGCCAGCAGAACCTACCCCCGGGACAGAACTAACTATGGCTACACCTTC. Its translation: CASRTYPRDRTNYGYTF.

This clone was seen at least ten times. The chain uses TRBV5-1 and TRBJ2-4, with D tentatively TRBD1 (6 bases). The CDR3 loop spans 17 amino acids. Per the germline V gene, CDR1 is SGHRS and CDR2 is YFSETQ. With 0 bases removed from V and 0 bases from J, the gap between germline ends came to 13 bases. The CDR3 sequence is CASSLGQDLKAKNIQYF. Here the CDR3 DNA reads TGCGCCAGCAGCTTGGGACAGGACCTAAAAGCCAAAAACATTCAGTACTTC.

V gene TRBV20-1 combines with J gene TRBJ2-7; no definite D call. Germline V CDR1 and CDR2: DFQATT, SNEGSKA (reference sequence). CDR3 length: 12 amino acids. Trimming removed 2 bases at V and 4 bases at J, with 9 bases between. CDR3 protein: CSARSNGYEQYF. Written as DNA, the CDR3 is TGCAGTGCTAGATCCAATGGGTACGAGCAGTACTTC.